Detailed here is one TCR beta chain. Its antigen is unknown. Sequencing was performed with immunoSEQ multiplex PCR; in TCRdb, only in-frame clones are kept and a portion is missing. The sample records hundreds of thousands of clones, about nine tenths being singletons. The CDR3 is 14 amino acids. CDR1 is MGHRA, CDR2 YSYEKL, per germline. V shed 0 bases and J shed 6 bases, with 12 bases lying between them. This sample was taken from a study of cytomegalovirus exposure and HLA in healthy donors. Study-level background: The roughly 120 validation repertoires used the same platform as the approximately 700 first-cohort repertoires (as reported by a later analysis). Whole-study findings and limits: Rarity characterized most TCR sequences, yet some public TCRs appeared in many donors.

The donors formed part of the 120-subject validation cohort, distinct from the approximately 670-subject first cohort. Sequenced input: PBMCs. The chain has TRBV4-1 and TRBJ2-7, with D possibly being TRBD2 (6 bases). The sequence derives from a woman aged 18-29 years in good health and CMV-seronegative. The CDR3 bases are TGCGCCAGCAGCCAAGATGAATTGCGGGGCGAGCAGTACTTC. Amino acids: CASSQDELRGEQYF.